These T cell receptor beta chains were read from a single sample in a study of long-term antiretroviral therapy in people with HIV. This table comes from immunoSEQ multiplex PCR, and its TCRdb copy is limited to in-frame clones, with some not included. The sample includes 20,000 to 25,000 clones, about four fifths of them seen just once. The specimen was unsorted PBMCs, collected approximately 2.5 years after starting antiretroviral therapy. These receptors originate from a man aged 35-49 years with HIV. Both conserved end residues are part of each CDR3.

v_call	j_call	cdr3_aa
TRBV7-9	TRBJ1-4	CASSPTDTEKLFF
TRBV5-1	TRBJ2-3	CASSGGHNTDTQYF
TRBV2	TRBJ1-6	CASSESQYNSPLHF
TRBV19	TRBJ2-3	CASSEGNTDTQYF
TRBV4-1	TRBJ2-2	CASSQVPGTGTGELFF
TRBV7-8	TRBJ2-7	CASSPDAGRISYEQYF
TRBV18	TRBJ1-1	CASSPQEVGAFF
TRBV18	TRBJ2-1	CASSPRTSGYNEQFF
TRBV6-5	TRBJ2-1	CASRSEGNAYNEQFF
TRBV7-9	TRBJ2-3	CASSLASSTDTQYF
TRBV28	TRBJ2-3	CASSLPRVPGGTSTDTQYF
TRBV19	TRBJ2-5	CASRSGETQYF
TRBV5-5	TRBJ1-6	CASSFNRANSPLHF
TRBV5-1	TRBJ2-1	CASKGTSADEQFF
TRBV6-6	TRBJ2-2	CASAPTEPSGELFF
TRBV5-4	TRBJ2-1	CASTFGGGSYNEQFF
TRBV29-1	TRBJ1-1	CSVATGRTEAFF
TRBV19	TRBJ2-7	CASSTDRGTSYEQYF
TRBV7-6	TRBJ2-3	CASSLTGLPDTQYF
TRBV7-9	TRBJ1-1	CASSLESTSGVGTEAFF
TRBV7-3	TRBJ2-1	CASSPQPPLAGGTYNEQFF
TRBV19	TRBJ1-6	CASSIGTADNSPLHF
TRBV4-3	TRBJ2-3	CASSTGPASTDTQYF
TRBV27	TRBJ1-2	CASSPGTGESGYTF
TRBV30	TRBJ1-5	CAWSSGQGNQPQHF
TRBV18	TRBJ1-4	CASSPRNEKLFF
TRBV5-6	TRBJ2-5	CASRIAGGPLETQYF
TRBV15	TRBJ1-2	CATSSRANGYTF
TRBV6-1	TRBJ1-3	CASSERGSGNTIYF
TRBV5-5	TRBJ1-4	CASSRGGMEKLFF
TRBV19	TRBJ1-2	CASSTRTTAYGYTF
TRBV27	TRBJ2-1	CASSFTTGENEQFF
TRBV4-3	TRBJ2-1	CASSQGQIIDNEQFF
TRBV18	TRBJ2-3	CASSPPGSTDTQYF
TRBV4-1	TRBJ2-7	CASSQVSDRAYEQYF
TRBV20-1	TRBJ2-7	CSAPLDKQYF
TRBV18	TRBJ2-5	CASSPPVQTAQETQYF
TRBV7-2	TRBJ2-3	CASSSGLGTDTQYF
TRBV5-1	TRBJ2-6	CASFNSGKTDGANVLTF
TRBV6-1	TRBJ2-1	CASSETFLGLSYNEQFF
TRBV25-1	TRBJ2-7	CASSGHGSSREQYF
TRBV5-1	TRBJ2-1	CASSFSAGGHNEQFF
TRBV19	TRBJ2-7	CASSIGLAYEQYF
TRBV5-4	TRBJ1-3	CASSLEPGPHSGNTIYF
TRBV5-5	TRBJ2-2	CASSGKRDPLNTGELFF
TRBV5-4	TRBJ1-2	CASSLAGGQGIIYGYTF